This entry concerns a single TCR beta chain. The target antigen is unknown. TCRdb called the 5' RACE reads again in MiXCR, with one record for every CDR3 protein. The sample records about 400,000 distinct CDR3 sequences, 6.2% being singletons. Trimming at V came to 0 bases and at J to 3 bases, leaving 10 bases not matched to a gene. The CDR3 spans 18 residues. The germline gives CDR1 LGHNA, CDR2 YNFKEQ. This entry belongs to a study of T cells after yellow fever vaccination. For the study at large: Fractions containing few cells were prepared with SMART-Seq v4 Ultra Low Input. Points from the study as a whole: Clonotype sharing between CD4 and CD8 compartments was small. A secondary response was less intense yet reached its peak sooner, at day 5 versus 15. Booster sampling recovered most clones from primary vaccination (approximately 96% CD4, approximately 88% CD8).

The chain joins TRBV4-2 to TRBJ2-5, with TRBD2 matching over 10 bases. Sequenced material: PBMCs, taken 5 days after the yellow fever booster vaccination. This clonotype originated in a man aged 25-45 years who received the YFV17D yellow fever vaccine. The CDR3 bases are TGTGCCAGCAGCCAAGATGACAGCCTAGCGGGAGAAAAAGAGACCCAGTACTTC. It is translated as CASSQDDSLAGEKETQYF.